Listed here are 24 T cell receptor beta chains from one sample, sequenced in a study of vaccination and CD4 T cells after COVID-19. With the Oncomine TCR Beta short-read assay, DNA from cultured CD4+ T cells was sequenced. TCRdb processed the PCR reads anew with MiXCR; each CDR3 protein has one entry. The data show about 17,000 distinct CDR3 sequences, with 45% to 65% seen just once and around 15% held by the top ten. Indicated treatment: roughly 10-day PBMC culture with coronavirus spike peptide pools or control peptides (ViraFEST assay). These receptors lack a known antigen. Sequencing input: CD4+ T cells from blood, cultured in vitro. The origin of the receptors is a human donor who had recovered from COVID-19.

In DNA, the CDR3 is TGTGCCAGCAGCTTTCGTGGAGCCGCTGGAAACACCATATATTTT. This codes for CASSFRGAAGNTIYF. The V call is TRBV7-9, the J call TRBJ1-3; D uncertain. V lost 3 bases to trimming and J lost 2 bases, with 11 bases between them. Germline V gene sequence: CDR1 SEHNR, CDR2 FQNEAQ (reference sequence). CDR3 size: 15 residues.

The chain uses TRBV6-1 and TRBJ2-1; no definite D call. Germline V gene data show CDR1 as MNHNS and CDR2 as SASEGT. The CDR3 is 16 amino acids. V lost 3 bases to trimming and J lost 0 bases, with 12 bases between them. DNA of the CDR3: TGTGCCAGCAGTGACTACCGGGCCCTCTCCTACAATGAGCAGTTCTTC. Its protein product is CASSDYRALSYNEQFF.

This chain uses TRBV6-1 with TRBJ1-1; D is perhaps TRBD1 (6 bases). The germline V and J ends were trimmed by 0 bases and 3 bases, with 8 bases remaining between them. CDR3 length: 14 amino acids. Germline V gives CDR1 MNHNS, CDR2 SASEGT. The CDR3 loop is CASSEAGGDTEAFF. The CDR3, as DNA: TGTGCCAGCAGTGAAGCAGGGGGGGACACTGAAGCTTTCTTT.

The rearrangement uses TRBV6-2 or TRBV6-3 and TRBJ2-7; D ambiguous. Germline CDR1 reads MNHEY; CDR2 reads SVGEGT. There are 13 residues in the CDR3. Trimming shortened V by 3 bases and J by 3 bases, and 9 bases separated the two germline ends. CDR3: CASSYRRDYEQYF. The CDR3 coding sequence is TGTGCCAGCAGTTATCGGAGAGACTACGAGCAGTACTTC.

The CDR3 protein is CASSLEGAGTGLWYGYTF. The CDR3 nucleotides read TGTGCCAGCAGCTTAGAGGGCGCCGGGACAGGGCTTTGGTATGGCTACACCTTC. The chain carries TRBV7-8 and TRBJ1-2; 9 nucleotides match TRBD1. Looked up from germline, CDR1 is SGHVS and CDR2 is FQNEAQ. The CDR3 is made up of 18 amino acids. The trim removed 1 base at V and 5 bases at J, leaving 14 bases unmatched.

This clonotype was seen only a few times. The CDR3 reads CSARVRGSNQPQHF. The CDR3 nucleotides are TGCAGTGCTAGAGTCAGGGGTAGCAATCAGCCCCAGCATTTT. The chain joins TRBV20-1 to TRBJ1-5, with a tentative D call TRBD1 (6 bases). This CDR3 comprises 14 residues. The V and J ends lost 1 base and 0 bases respectively, with 7 bases between them. CDR1 DFQATT and CDR2 SNEGSKA come from the germline V gene (reference sequence).

V gene TRBV4-3 combines with J gene TRBJ2-1; 8 bases match TRBD1. Germline CDR1 is LGHNA and CDR2 is YSLEER. With 3 bases clipped from V and 3 bases from J, the junction kept 7 bases outside the gene matches. The CDR3 is 16 amino acids. The CDR3 sequence is CASSHGRQGLYNEQFF. In DNA, the CDR3 is TGCGCCAGCAGCCACGGACGACAGGGGCTCTACAATGAGCAGTTCTTC.

The sample holds a few counts of this clonotype. This chain joins TRBV6-1 and TRBJ1-5; D not resolved. Germline V gives CDR1 MNHNS, CDR2 SASEGT. The CDR3 consists of 13 residues. Trimming took off 5 bases at V and 10 bases at J, with 15 bases between the two ends. The CDR3 reads CASSKSGRGPQHF. The CDR3 DNA is TGTGCCAGCAGTAAATCCGGTCGGGGACCCCAGCATTTT.

This chain links TRBV12-3 or TRBV12-4 with TRBJ1-6; D ambiguous. The CDR3 spans 12 residues. The V end was cut by 8 bases, the J end by 4 bases, with 6 bases between. The CDR3 loop reads CASSYYNSPLHF. The CDR3 nucleotides are TGTGCCAGCTCCTATTATAATTCACCCCTCCACTTT.

J is TRBJ1-5 and V is TRBV28; D is perhaps TRBD1 (5 bases). This CDR3 comprises 14 residues. V was trimmed by 7 bases and J by 6 bases, leaving 16 bases between them. The germline V gene has CDR1 MDHEN and CDR2 SYDVKM. CDR3 DNA sequence: TGTGCCAGCATAACCCCGGGGGATGCTCAGCCCCAGCATTTT. Amino acids: CASITPGDAQPQHF.

The chain recombines TRBV19 with TRBJ1-6; D possibly corresponds to TRBD1 (5 bases). CDR3 size: 15 residues. Germline CDR1 and CDR2: LNHDA and SQIVND (reference sequence). V was shortened by 3 bases and J by 5 bases, with 11 bases between the two germline ends. The CDR3 sequence is CASSIGREDNSPLHF. CDR3 nucleotide sequence: TGTGCCAGTAGTATTGGCAGGGAGGATAATTCACCCCTCCACTTT.

The rearrangement uses TRBV24-1 and TRBJ2-3; D not resolved. Trimming removed 6 bases at V and 0 bases at J, with 24 bases between. The CDR3 covers 19 residues. Germline CDR1 reads KGHDR; CDR2 reads SFDVKD. CDR3 DNA sequence: TGTGCCACCAGTACCTCCTCACCGCTACGAGGACCTAGCACAGATACGCAGTATTTT. Its translation is CATSTSSPLRGPSTDTQYF.

This chain uses TRBV19 with TRBJ2-5; D not resolved. The CDR3 contains 15 residues. Germline CDR1 and CDR2: LNHDA and SQIVND (reference sequence). V lost 2 bases, J lost 9 bases, and 19 bases lay in between. The CDR3 sequence is CASSISHSLNVAQYF. The CDR3 bases are TGTGCCAGTAGTATAAGTCATTCCCTCAATGTGGCCCAGTACTTC.

The rearrangement links TRBV9 to TRBJ2-2; D might be TRBD2 (7 bases). The V and J ends lost 4 bases and 0 bases respectively, with 16 bases between them. This CDR3 contains 17 residues. Germline lookup yields CDR1 SGDLS and CDR2 YYNGEE. The DNA of the CDR3 is TGTGCCAGCAGCTCACGCGGGGGCGGACCGAACACCGGGGAGCTGTTTTTT. It yields the protein CASSSRGGGPNTGELFF.

J is TRBJ1-3 and V is TRBV6-1; D is undetermined. CDR1 and CDR2 from the germline V gene are MNHNS and SASEGT. The V end was cut by 1 base, the J end by 1 base, with 8 bases between. CDR3 length: 15 amino acids. The CDR3 protein is CASSEVSGSGNTIYF. The CDR3 bases are TGTGCCAGCAGTGAAGTTTCGGGGTCTGGAAACACCATATATTTT.

This clonotype has more than one count but fewer than ten. The chain links TRBV11-3 to TRBJ2-7; 12 nucleotides line up with TRBD2. V gave up 5 bases and J gave up 0 bases; unmatched junction bases: 5. CDR3 length: 16 amino acids. Germline values: CDR1 SGHNT, CDR2 YENEEA. CDR3 sequence reads: CASSHGGLAGSYEQYF. DNA of the CDR3: TGTGCCAGCAGCCATGGGGGACTAGCGGGCTCCTACGAGCAGTACTTC.

CDR3 nucleotides: TGTGCCAGCAGCTTGGGGGGCCCCAACTTCAATCAGCCCCAGCATTTT. Protein product: CASSLGGPNFNQPQHF. This chain connects TRBV5-6 to TRBJ1-5, with D possibly matching TRBD1 (5 bases). The germline V gene encodes CDR1 SGHDT and CDR2 YYEEEE. The CDR3 has 16 amino acids. The V end lost 0 bases, the J end lost 3 bases, and 13 bases lay between the germline ends. The variable domain in full, completed from reference TRBV5-6 and TRBJ1-5, reads DAGVTQSPTHLIKTRGQQVTLRCSPKSGHDTVSWYQQALGQGPQFIFQYYEEEERQRGNFPDRFSGHQFPNYSSELNVNALLLGDSALYLCASSLGGPNFNQPQHFGDGTRLSIL.

The J gene is TRBJ2-5, the V gene TRBV2; TRBD1 is a possible D gene (6 bases). CDR3 length: 13 amino acids. Trimming removed 6 bases at V and 3 bases at J, with 11 bases between. Germline CDR1 and CDR2: SNHLY and FYNNEI. The CDR3 nucleotides are TGTGCCAGCAGACGACAGGATAAAGAGACCCAGTACTTC. Translation: CASRRQDKETQYF.

This rearrangement joins TRBV4-1 to TRBJ1-5; D gene uncertain. Looked up from germline, CDR1 is MGHRA and CDR2 is YSYEKL. Trimming left V 1 base short and J 3 bases short, with 10 bases between. This CDR3 region has 15 residues. CDR3 nucleotide sequence: TGCGCCAGCAGCCAAGTGGTCAGAAACAATCAGCCCCAGCATTTT. It encodes CASSQVVRNNQPQHF.

This clonotype was counted only a few times. The rearrangement uses TRBV15 and TRBJ2-7; D remains ambiguous. Germline lookup yields CDR1 LNHNV and CDR2 YYDKDF (reference sequence). This CDR3 is 13 amino acids long. V gave up 0 bases and J gave up 2 bases, with 5 bases separating them. In DNA, the CDR3 is TGTGCCACCAGCAGAGATCCAGCCTACGAGCAGTACTTC. It translates to CATSRDPAYEQYF. Looking up the rest from reference TRBV15 and TRBJ2-7 gives the full variable domain: DAMVIQNPRYQVTQFGKPVTLSCSQTLNHNVMYWYQQKSSQAPKLLFHYYDKDFNNEADTPDNFQSRRPNTSFCFLDIRSPGLGDTAMYLCATSRDPAYEQYFGPGTRLTVT.

This clonotype was detected a few times. The chain links TRBV11-2 to TRBJ2-7, with D unresolved. Germline V gene sequence: CDR1 SGHAT, CDR2 FQNNGV. The V end lost 3 bases, the J end lost 1 base, and 7 bases lay between the germline ends. The CDR3 extends over 13 amino acids. The CDR3: CASSFGLSYEQYF. CDR3 in DNA: TGTGCCAGCAGCTTCGGCCTATCCTACGAGCAGTACTTC.

The chain couples TRBV11-2 to TRBJ2-1, with TRBD2 identical over 8 bases. The CDR3 length is 15 residues. V lost 7 bases to trimming and J lost 5 bases; unmatched junction nucleotides: 10. CDR1 SGHAT and CDR2 FQNNGV come from the germline V gene. The DNA for the CDR3 is TGTGCCAGCATCAAAGCTCGGGAGGGGAACAATGAGCAGTTCTTC. Residues: CASIKAREGNNEQFF.

The chain links TRBV6-1 to TRBJ2-3, with TRBD2 matching 12 bases. Unmatched junction bases numbered 5, after V lost 7 bases and J lost 0 bases. Germline assignment: CDR1 MNHNS and CDR2 SASEGT. The CDR3 runs to 16 residues. This CDR3 is CASTGLAGYSTDTQYF. DNA for the CDR3: TGTGCCAGCACGGGACTAGCGGGTTATAGCACAGATACGCAGTATTTT.

The chain links TRBV30 to TRBJ2-5, with D unresolved. V was pared by 0 bases and J by 5 bases, with 4 bases between. Germline CDR1 reads GTSNPN; CDR2 reads SVGIG (reference sequence). This CDR3 region has 11 residues. CDR3: CAWSVYETQYF. The CDR3, as DNA: TGTGCCTGGAGTGTGTACGAGACCCAGTACTTC. Combining the CDR3 with reference TRBV30 and TRBJ2-5 gives the whole variable domain SQTIHQWPATLVQPVGSPLSLECTVEGTSNPNLYWYRQAAGRGLQLLFYSVGIGQISSEVPQNLSASRPQDRQFILSSKKLLLSDSGFYLCAWSVYETQYFGPGTRLLVL.